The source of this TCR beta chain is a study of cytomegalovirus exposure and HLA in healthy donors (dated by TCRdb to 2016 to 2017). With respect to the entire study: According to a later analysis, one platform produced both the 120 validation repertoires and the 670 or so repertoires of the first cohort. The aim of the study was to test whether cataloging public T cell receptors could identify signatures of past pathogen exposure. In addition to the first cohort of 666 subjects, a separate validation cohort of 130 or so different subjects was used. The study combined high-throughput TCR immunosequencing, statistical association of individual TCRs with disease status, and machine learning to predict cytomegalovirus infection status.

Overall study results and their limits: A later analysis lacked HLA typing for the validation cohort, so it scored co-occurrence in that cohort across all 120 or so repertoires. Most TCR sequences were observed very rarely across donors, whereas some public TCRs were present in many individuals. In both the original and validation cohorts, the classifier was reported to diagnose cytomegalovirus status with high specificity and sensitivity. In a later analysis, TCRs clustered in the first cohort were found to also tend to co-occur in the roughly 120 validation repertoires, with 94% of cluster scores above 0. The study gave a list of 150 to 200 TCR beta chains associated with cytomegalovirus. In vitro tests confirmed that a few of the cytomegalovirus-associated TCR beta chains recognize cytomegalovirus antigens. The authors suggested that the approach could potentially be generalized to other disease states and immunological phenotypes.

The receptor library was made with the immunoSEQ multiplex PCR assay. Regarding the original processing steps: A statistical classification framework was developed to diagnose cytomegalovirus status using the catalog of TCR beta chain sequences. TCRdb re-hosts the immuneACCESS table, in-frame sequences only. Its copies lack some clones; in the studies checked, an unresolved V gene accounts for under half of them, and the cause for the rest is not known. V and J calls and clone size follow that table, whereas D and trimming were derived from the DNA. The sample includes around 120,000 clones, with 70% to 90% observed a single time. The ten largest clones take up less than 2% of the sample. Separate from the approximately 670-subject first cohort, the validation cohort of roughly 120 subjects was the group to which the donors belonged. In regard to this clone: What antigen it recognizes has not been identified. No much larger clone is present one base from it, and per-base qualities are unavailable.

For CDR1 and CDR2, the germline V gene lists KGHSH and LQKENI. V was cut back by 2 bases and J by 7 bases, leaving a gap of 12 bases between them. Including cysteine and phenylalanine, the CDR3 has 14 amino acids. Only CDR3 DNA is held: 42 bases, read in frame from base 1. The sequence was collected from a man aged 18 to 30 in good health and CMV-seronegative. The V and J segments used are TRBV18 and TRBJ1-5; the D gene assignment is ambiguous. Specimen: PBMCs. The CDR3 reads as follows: CASSPSERGQPQHF. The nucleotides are TGTGCCAGCTCACCATCCGAACGAGGCCAGCCCCAGCATTTT.